Reported below is one TCR beta chain. This sample was taken from a study of CD8+CD57+ T cells in acquired aplastic anemia. Sequencing was done on patients that had shown CD8+CD57+ cell expansion by flow cytometry. Unmatched junction bases numbered 13, after V lost 10 bases and J lost 5 bases. This CDR3 contains 15 residues. Per germline, CDR1 ENHRY and CDR2 SYGVKD. Both TCR beta VDJ combination and CDR3 sequence profiling were carried out. Genomic DNA was the template for this profiling. Using its own MiXCR run on the reads, TCRdb lists one record per CDR3 protein. The table includes around 430,000 distinct CDR3 sequences, 25% to 40% detected once.

The sequence came from a human donor with aplastic anemia. Sequencing input: sorted CD4+, CD8+, or CD8+CD57+ T cells (not recorded which) from PBMCs. The rearrangement links TRBV10-3 to TRBJ2-3, with 9 bases lining up with TRBD2. The CDR3 sequence: CATRSRGTSQDTQYF. CDR3 bases: TGTGCCACCAGGAGTAGGGGGACTAGCCAAGATACGCAGTATTTT.